This passage covers 12 T cell receptor beta chains from one sample sequenced in a study of CD8 T cells in ankylosing spondylitis (dated by TCRdb to about 2017). Library method: 5' RACE. These reads were obtained on an Illumina HiSeq 2500. TCRdb trimmed the raw reads at Q25, called clones with MiXCR and kept productive beta chains. Rows are unified per CDR3 protein, each entry keeping the most common DNA and genes. This sample comprises a few hundred thousand distinct CDR3 sequences, 24% of them detected only once. The ten largest clones capture 0.61% of the sample. Sequenced input: blood, either unsorted or a sorted T cell fraction (not recorded which). Receptors were obtained from a male donor with ankylosing spondylitis or in good health (not recorded which).

This clonotype was counted between two and nine times. The rearrangement links TRBV27 to TRBJ2-2, with TRBD2 matching over 12 bases. J gave up 7 bases and V 5 bases, and 8 bases lay outside the gene matches. The germline CDR1 and CDR2 sequences are MNHEY and SMNVEV (reference sequence). This CDR3 region has 16 residues. The CDR3 loop is CASSPRTSGASGELFF. In DNA form, the CDR3 reads TGTGCCAGCAGTCCCCGGACTAGCGGGGCGAGCGGGGAGCTGTTTTTT.

The rearrangement joins TRBV12-3 or TRBV12-4 to TRBJ2-3, with D hard to call. The V end lost 6 bases, the J end lost 4 bases, and 20 bases lay between the germline ends. The CDR3 loop spans 16 amino acids. The CDR3 protein is CASRWADAAGADTQYF. The CDR3 DNA sequence: TGTGCCAGCAGGTGGGCGGATGCCGCAGGAGCAGATACGCAGTATTTT.

This clonotype was counted only a few times. This chain links TRBV12-3 or TRBV12-4 with TRBJ2-7; 8 nucleotides align to TRBD1. CDR3 length equals 14 residues. Trimming at V came to 7 bases and at J to 5 bases, leaving 10 bases not matched to a gene. CDR3 region: CASNPRTGSNEQYF. CDR3 bases: TGTGCCAGCAACCCTAGGACAGGGTCAAACGAGCAGTACTTC.

This clonotype was recorded many times. J is TRBJ1-1 and V is TRBV5-1; D is undetermined. The CDR3 is 14 residues long. Germline CDR1 reads SGHRS; CDR2 reads YFSETQ. Trimming shortened V by 1 base and J by 6 bases, and 13 bases separated the two germline ends. The CDR3 region is CASSLTLIGAEAFF. CDR3 DNA sequence: TGCGCCAGCAGCTTGACCCTCATTGGGGCTGAAGCTTTCTTT. Full variable domain (outside the CDR3, taken from reference TRBV5-1 and TRBJ1-1): KAGVTQTPRYLIKTRGQQVTLSCSPISGHRSVSWYQQTPGQGLQFLFEYFSETQRNKGNFPGRFSGRQFSNSRSEMNVSTLELGDSALYLCASSLTLIGAEAFFGQGTRLTVV.

The sample holds many counts of this clonotype. The V gene is TRBV20-1, the J gene TRBJ1-6; a possible D gene is TRBD1 (6 bases). Trimming stripped 5 bases from V and 8 bases from J, with 22 bases between. CDR3 length: 16 amino acids. CDR1 is DFQATT and CDR2 is SNEGSKA in the germline V gene (reference sequence). CDR3 DNA sequence: TGCAGTGCTTTAAAGGGGAAGGACAGTGGTTATTCACCCCTCCACTTT. Protein product: CSALKGKDSGYSPLHF.

The V gene is TRBV20-1, the J gene TRBJ2-7; 9 bases match TRBD2. CDR1 and CDR2 (germline): DFQATT, SNEGSKA (reference sequence). The CDR3 extends over 13 amino acids. Germline trimming cut 5 bases from V and 5 bases from J; bases unmatched to any gene: 7. CDR3 sequence reads: CSAPRGGLNEQYF. CDR3 DNA: TGCAGTGCTCCGCGGGGGGGCCTCAACGAGCAGTACTTC.

This clonotype was picked up a small number of times. The chain combines TRBV29-1 with TRBJ2-5, with TRBD2 as a possible D gene (6 bases). Trimming removed 4 bases from V and 7 bases from J, with 10 bases in between. The germline V gene has CDR1 SQVTM and CDR2 ANQGSEA. The CDR3 has 11 residues. In nucleotides, the CDR3 is TGCAGCGTTGGGGACTTGAGGACCCAGTACTTC. This gives the protein CSVGDLRTQYF.

This clonotype was detected ten times or more. The chain combines TRBV12-3 or TRBV12-4 with TRBJ2-3; a weak D match, TRBD2 (6 bases). This CDR3 is built from 14 residues. V was clipped by 5 bases and J by 1 base, with 10 bases between them. CDR3 region: CASSGWGGTDTQYF. The CDR3 DNA sequence: TGTGCCAGCAGTGGGTGGGGGGGCACAGATACGCAGTATTTT.

V usage is TRBV29-1 and J usage is TRBJ2-5; tentatively, D is TRBD1 (5 bases). Trimming cost V 8 bases and J 0 bases, with 22 bases left between them. The V gene's germline CDR1 is SQVTM and CDR2 ANQGSEA. The CDR3 contains 16 residues. The CDR3 loop is CSTNSRGAADQETQYF. In nucleotides, the CDR3 is TGCAGCACCAACTCAAGGGGTGCGGCTGACCAAGAGACCCAGTACTTC.

This clonotype was seen repeatedly, ten times or more. The chain carries TRBV6-2 or TRBV6-3 and TRBJ2-7; possibly TRBD1 for D (5 bases). Germline CDR1 MNHEY, CDR2 SVGEGT. The CDR3 covers 14 residues. Trimming stripped 3 bases from V and 1 base from J, with 10 bases between. This CDR3 reads CASSYLTASYEQYF. The CDR3 nucleotides read TGTGCCAGCAGTTATCTGACAGCTTCCTACGAGCAGTACTTC.

V and J are TRBV2 and TRBJ2-2; D uncertain. The CDR3 extends over 13 amino acids. V gave up 10 bases and J gave up 6 bases, with 15 bases separating them. Per the germline V gene, CDR1 is SNHLY and CDR2 is FYNNEI. CDR3 nucleotide sequence: TGTGCCACCATGGGTCTACCCCCCGGGGAGCTGTTTTTT. It codes for CATMGLPPGELFF.

The sample holds a few counts of this clonotype. J is TRBJ1-6 and V is TRBV20-1; D is perhaps TRBD1 (5 bases). Trimming stripped 5 bases from V and 6 bases from J, with 17 bases between. The CDR3 is made up of 15 amino acids. Germline V lookup: CDR1 DFQATT, CDR2 SNEGSKA (reference sequence). The CDR3 nucleotides are TGCAGTGCTCCCTCCCGACAGACACTTAATTCACCCCTCCACTTT. Its protein product is CSAPSRQTLNSPLHF.